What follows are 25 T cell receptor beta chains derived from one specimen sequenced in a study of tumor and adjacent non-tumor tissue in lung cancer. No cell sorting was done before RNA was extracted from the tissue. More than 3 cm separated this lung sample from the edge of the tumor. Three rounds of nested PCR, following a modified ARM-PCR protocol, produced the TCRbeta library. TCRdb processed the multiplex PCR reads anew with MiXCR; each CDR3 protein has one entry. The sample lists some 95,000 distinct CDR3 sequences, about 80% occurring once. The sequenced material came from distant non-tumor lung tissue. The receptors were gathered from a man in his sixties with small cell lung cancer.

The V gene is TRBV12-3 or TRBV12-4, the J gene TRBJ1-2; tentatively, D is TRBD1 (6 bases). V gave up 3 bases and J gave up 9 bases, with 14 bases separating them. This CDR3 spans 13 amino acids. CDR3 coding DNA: TGTGCCAGCAGTTTGGTGTCAGGGGTTAGCTACACCTTC. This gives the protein CASSLVSGVSYTF.

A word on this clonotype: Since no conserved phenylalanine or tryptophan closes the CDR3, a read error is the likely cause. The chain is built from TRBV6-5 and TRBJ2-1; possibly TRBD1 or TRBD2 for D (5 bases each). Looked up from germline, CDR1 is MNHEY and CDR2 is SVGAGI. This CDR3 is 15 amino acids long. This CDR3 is CASSYSGGVGNDQFI. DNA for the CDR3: TGTGCAAGCAGTTACTCTGGGGGAGTGGGTAATGACCAGTTCATC.

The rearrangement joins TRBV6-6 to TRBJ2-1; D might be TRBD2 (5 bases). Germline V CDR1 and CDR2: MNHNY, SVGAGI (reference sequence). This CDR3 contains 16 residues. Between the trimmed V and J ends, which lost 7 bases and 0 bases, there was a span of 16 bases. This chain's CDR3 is CASTVSGHSSYNEQFF. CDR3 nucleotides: TGTGCCAGCACTGTCAGCGGTCATAGCTCCTACAATGAGCAGTTCTTC.

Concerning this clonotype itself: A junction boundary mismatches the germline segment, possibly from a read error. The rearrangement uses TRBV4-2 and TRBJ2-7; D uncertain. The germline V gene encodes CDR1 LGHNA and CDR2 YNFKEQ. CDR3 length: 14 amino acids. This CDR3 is CACSQDPDVYEQYF. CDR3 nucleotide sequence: TGTGCCTGCAGCCAAGACCCGGATGTCTACGAGCAGTACTTC.

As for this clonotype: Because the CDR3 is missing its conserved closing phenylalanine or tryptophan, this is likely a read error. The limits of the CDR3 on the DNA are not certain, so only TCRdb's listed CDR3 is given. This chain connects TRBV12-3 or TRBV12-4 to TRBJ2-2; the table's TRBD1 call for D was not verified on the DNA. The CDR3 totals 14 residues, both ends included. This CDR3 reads CASSGQGWAGEMFS.

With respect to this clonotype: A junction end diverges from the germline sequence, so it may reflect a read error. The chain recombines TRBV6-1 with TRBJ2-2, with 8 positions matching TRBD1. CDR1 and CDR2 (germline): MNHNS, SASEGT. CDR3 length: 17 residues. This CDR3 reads CTSSDWSQGARIGELFF. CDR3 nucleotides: TGTACCAGCAGTGATTGGTCGCAGGGGGCTCGGATCGGGGAGCTCTTTTTT.

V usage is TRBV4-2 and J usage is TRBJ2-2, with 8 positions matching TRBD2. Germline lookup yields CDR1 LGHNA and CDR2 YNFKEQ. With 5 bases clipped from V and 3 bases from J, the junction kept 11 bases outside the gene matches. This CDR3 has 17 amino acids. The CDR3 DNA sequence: TGTGCCAGCAGCGAAGGAGTTAGCGGGAACCACACCGGGGAGCTGTTTTTT. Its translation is CASSEGVSGNHTGELFF.

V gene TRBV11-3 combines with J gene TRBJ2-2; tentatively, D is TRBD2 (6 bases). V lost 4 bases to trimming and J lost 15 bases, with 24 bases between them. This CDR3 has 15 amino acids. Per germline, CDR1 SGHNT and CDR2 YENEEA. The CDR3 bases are TGTGCCAGCAGCTACGGTAGCGGAGGGACCGGGGAAATGTTTTTT. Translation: CASSYGSGGTGEMFF.

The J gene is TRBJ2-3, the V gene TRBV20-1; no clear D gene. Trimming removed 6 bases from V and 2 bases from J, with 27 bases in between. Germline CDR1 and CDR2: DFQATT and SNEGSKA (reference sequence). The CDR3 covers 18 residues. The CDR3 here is CSATRPASRKAPTDTQYF. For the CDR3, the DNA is TGCAGTGCCACTCGACCCGCATCACGGAAGGCCCCCACAGATACGCAGTATTTT.

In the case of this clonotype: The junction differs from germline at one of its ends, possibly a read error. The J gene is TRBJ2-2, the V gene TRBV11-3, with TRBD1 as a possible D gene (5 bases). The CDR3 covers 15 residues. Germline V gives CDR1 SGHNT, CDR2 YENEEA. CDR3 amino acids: CASGLGVFSGGELFF. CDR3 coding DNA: TGTGCCAGCGGCTTAGGGGTCTTCTCAGGAGGGGAGCTGTTTTTT.

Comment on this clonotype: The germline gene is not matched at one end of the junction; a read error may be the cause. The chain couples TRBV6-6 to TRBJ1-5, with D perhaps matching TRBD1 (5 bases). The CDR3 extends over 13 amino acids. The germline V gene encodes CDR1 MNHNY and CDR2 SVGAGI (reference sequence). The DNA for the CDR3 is TGTGACAGCAGTTACCAAGACAAGGGGCTCCAGCATTTT. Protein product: CDSSYQDKGLQHF.

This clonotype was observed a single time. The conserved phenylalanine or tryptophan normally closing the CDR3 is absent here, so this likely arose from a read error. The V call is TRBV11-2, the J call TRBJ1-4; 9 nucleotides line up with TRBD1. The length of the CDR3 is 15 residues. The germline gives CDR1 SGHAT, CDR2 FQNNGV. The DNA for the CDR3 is TGCACCAGCAGTTCCCGGGACAGGGCTAATGAAAAACTGTTTTAT. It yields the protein CTSSSRDRANEKLFY.

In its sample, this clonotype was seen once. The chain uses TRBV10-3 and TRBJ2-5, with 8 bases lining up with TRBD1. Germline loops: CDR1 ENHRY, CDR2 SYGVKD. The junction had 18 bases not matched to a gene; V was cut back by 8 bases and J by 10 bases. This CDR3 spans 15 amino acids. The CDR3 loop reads CAIRPSDRVMVIQYF. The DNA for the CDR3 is TGTGCCATCCGTCCGTCGGACAGGGTTATGGTGATCCAGTACTTC.

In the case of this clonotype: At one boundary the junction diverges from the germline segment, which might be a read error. The CDR3 loop reads CASSHVRETQSF. CDR3 nucleotide sequence: TGTGCCAGCAGCCACGTAAGGGAGACCCAGTCCTTC. The chain couples TRBV14 to TRBJ2-5, with D perhaps TRBD2 (5 bases). The CDR3 has 12 amino acids. Germline values: CDR1 SGHDN, CDR2 FVKESK.

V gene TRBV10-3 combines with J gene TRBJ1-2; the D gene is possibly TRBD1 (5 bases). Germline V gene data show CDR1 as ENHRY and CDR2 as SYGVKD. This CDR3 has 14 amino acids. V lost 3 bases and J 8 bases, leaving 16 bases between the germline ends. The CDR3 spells CAISETDKGLGYTF. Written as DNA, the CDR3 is TGTGCCATCAGTGAAACGGACAAGGGGTTGGGCTACACCTTC.

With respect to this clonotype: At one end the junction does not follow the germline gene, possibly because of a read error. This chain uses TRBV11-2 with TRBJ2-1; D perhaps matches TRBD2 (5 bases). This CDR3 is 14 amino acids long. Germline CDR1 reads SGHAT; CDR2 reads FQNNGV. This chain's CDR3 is CVSQERQCDNGQFF. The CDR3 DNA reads TGTGTCAGCCAGGAGCGGCAGTGCGACAATGGGCAGTTCTTC. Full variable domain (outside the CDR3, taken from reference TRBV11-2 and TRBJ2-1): EAGVAQSPRYKIIEKRQSVAFWCNPISGHATLYWYQQILGQGPKLLIQFQNNGVVDDSQLPKDRFSAERLKGVDSTLKIQPAKLEDSAVYLCVSQERQCDNGQFFGPGTRLTVL.

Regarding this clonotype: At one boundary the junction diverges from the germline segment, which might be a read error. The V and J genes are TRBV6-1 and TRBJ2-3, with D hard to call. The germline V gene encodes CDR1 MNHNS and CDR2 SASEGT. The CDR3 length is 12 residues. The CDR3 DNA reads TGCGCCAGCAGCTTCACTCCATATACGCAGTATTTT. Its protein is CASSFTPYTQYF.

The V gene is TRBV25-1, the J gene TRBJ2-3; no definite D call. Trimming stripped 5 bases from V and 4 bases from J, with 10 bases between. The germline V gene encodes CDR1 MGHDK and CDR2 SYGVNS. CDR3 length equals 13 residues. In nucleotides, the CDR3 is TGTGCCAGCAGTCCCGCGGCATCAGATACGCAGTATTTT. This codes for CASSPAASDTQYF.

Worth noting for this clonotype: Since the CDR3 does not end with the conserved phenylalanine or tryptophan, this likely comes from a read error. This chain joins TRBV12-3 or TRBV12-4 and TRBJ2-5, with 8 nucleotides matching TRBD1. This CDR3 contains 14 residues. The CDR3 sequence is CAISLMDREETQYI. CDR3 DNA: TGTGCTATCAGTTTAATGGACAGGGAAGAGACCCAGTACATC.

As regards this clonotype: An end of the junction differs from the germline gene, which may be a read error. The chain's CDR3 is CASSLVTAQRSYNERFF. Written as DNA, the CDR3 is TGTGCCAGCAGCTTAGTGACAGCACAGAGATCCTACAATGAGCGGTTCTTC. The chain employs TRBV11-2 and TRBJ2-1; perhaps TRBD1 as D (5 bases). The CDR3 has 17 amino acids. CDR1 SGHAT and CDR2 FQNNGV come from the germline V gene.

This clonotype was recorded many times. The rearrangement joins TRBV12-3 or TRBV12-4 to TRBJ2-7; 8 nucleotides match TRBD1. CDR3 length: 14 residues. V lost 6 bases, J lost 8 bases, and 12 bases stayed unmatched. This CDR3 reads CASSTSRTGPKQYF. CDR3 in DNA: TGTGCCAGCAGCACCTCCCGGACAGGGCCGAAGCAGTACTTC.

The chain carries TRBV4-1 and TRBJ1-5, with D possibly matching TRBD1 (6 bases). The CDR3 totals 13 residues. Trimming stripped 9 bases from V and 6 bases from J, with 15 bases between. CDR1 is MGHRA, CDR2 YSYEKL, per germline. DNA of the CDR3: TGCGCCAGAAACCAGGGGATGTGTCAGCCCCAGCATTTT. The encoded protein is CARNQGMCQPQHF.

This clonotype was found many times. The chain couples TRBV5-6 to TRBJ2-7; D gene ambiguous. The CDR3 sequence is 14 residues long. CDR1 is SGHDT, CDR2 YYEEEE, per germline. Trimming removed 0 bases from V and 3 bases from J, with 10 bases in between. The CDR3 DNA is TGTGCCAGCAGCTTGGTAGGGCGGAGCTACGAGCAGTACTTC. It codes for CASSLVGRSYEQYF.

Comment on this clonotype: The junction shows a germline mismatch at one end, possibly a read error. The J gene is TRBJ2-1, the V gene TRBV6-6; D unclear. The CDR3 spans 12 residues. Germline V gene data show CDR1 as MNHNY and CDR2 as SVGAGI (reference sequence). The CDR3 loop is CASNYSVGEQFF. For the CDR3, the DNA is TGTGCCAGCAATTACTCGGTAGGCGAACAGTTCTTC.

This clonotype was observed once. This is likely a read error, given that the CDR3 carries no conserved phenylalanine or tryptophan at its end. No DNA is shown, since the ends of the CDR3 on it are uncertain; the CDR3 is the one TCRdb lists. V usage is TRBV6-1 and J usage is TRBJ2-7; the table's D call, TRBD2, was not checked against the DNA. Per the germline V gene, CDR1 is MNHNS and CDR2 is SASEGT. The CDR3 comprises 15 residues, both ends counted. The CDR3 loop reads CTSSEGGLAGDEQYS.